Reported below is one T cell receptor (beta chain). Trimming took off 6 bases at V and 6 bases at J, with 21 bases between the two ends. Germline V gene lookup returns CDR1 DFQATT and CDR2 SNEGSKA (reference sequence). The CDR3 sequence is 14 residues long. Together with a sample-barcoded 5' primer, a J-beta primer mix was included in a second PCR lasting about 7 to 11 cycles. TCRdb analysed the 5' RACE reads with MiXCR anew, one entry per CDR3 protein. The table shows about 730,000 distinct CDR3 sequences, with 40% to 45% occurring only once. This sample was taken from a study of blood T cells in healthy people across ages.

The chain joins TRBV20-1 to TRBJ2-7; a possible D gene is TRBD2 (6 bases). The receptor's source is a woman aged 60-75 years in good health. The sequenced material came from blood. The CDR3 here is CSATHRSGAAEQYF. Written as DNA, the CDR3 is TGCAGTGCAACACACAGGTCGGGAGCCGCCGAGCAGTACTTC.